This TCR beta chain was captured in a study of T cells after posttransplantation cyclophosphamide. Using immunoSEQ multiplex PCR, the repertoire was profiled, and TCRdb retains in-frame clones only, with some absent. The table records around 30,000 clones, approximately 90% of them present only once. The germline V gene encodes CDR1 SGHVS and CDR2 FQNEAQ. This CDR3 contains 22 residues. V was pared by 3 bases and J by 2 bases, with 33 bases between. Study results and limitations: Later blood repertoires were often dominated by clones from the donor CD8+ memory compartment.

As concerns this clone: Its matching antigen is unknown.

This receptor was obtained from a woman in her thirties or forties with a blood cancer, CMV-positive, and with a related stem cell donor. Sequenced sample: PBMCs. V gene TRBV7-8 combines with J gene TRBJ2-3; perhaps TRBD2 as D (7 bases). CDR3 amino acids: CASSFNPLNLPGGMTFTDTQYF. CDR3 coding DNA: TGTGCCAGCAGCTTTAACCCACTGAACCTACCGGGGGGCATGACCTTCACAGATACGCAGTATTTT.